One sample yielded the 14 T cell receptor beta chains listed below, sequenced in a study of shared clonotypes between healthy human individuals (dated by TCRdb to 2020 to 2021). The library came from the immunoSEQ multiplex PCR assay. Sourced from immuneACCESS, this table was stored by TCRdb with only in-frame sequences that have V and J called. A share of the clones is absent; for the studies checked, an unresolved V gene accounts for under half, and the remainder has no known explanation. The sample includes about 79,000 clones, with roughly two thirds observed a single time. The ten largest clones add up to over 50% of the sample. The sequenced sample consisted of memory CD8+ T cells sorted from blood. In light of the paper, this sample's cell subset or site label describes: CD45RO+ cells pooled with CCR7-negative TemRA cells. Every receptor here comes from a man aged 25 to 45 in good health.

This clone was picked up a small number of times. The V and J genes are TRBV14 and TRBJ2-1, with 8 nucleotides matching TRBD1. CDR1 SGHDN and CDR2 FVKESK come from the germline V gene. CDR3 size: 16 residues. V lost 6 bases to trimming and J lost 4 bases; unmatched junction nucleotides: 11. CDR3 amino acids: CASSALRTGLYNEQFF. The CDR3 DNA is TGTGCCAGCAGTGCTCTCCGGACAGGGCTATACAATGAGCAGTTCTTC.

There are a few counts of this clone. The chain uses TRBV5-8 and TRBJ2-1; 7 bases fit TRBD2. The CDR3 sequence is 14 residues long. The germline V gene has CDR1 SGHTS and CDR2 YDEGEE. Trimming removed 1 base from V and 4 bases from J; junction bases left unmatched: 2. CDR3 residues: CASSLPAGYNEQFF. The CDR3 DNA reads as TGTGCCAGCAGCTTGCCAGCGGGGTACAATGAGCAGTTCTTC.

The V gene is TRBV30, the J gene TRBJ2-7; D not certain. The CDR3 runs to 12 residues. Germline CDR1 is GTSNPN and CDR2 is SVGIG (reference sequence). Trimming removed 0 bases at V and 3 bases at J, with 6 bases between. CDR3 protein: CAWSVSVYEQYF. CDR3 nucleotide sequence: TGTGCCTGGAGTGTTTCGGTCTACGAGCAGTACTTC.

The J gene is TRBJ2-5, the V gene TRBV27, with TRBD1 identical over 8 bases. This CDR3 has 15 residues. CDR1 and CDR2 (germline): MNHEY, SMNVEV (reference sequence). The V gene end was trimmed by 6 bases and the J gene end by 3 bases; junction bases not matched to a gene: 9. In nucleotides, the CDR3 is TGTGCCAGCAGCGGACAGGGAAGGCGGGAAGAGACCCAGTACTTC. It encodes CASSGQGRREETQYF.

CDR3 protein: CASSGPEGDSDTQYF. The CDR3 bases are TGTGCCAGCAGTGGCCCGGAGGGAGATTCAGATACGCAGTATTTT. J is TRBJ2-3 and V is TRBV25-1, with D perhaps TRBD2 (6 bases). V gave up 4 bases and J gave up 4 bases, with 15 bases separating them. This CDR3 comprises 15 residues. From germline, CDR1 is MGHDK and CDR2 SYGVNS.

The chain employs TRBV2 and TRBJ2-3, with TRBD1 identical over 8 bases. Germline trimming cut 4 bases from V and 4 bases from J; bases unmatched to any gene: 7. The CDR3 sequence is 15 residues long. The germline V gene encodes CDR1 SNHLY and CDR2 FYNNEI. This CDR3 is CASSATGQGSDTQYF. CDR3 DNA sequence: TGTGCCAGCAGTGCTACCGGACAGGGTTCAGATACGCAGTATTTT.

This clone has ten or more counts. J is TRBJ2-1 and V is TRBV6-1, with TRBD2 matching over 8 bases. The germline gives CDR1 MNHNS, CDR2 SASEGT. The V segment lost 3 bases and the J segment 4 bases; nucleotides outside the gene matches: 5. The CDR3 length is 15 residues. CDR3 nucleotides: TGTGCCAGCAGTGACTCGGGAGGGGATTACAATGAGCAGTTCTTC. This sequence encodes CASSDSGGDYNEQFF.

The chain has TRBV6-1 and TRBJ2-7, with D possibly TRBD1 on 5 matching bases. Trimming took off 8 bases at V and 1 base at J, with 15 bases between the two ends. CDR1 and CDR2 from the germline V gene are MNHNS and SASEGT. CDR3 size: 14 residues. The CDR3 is CASAREQVSYEQYF. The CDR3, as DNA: TGTGCCAGCGCACGCGAACAGGTATCCTACGAGCAGTACTTC.

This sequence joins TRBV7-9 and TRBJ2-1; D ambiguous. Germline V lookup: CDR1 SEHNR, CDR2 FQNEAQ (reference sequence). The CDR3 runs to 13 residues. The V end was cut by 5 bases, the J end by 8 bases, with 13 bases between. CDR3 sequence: CASSPDPFDEQFF. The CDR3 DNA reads TGTGCCAGCAGCCCCGACCCCTTCGATGAGCAGTTCTTC.

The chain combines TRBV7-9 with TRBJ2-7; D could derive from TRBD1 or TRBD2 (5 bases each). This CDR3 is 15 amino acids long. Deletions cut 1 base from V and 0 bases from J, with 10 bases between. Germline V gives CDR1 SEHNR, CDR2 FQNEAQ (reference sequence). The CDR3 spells CASSLVDGASYEQYF. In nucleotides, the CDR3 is TGTGCCAGCAGCTTAGTGGACGGGGCCTCCTACGAGCAGTACTTC. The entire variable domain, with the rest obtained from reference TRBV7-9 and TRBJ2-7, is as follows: DTGVSQNPRHKITKRGQNVTFRCDPISEHNRLYWYRQTLGQGPEFLTYFQNEAQLEKSRLLSDRFSAERPKGSFSTLEIQRTEQGDSAMYLCASSLVDGASYEQYFGPGTRLTVT.

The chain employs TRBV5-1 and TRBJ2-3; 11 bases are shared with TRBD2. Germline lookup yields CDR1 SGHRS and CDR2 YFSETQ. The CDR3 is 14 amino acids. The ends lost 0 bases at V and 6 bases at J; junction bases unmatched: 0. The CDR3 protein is CASSLASGRDTQYF. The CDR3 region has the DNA TGCGCCAGCAGCTTGGCTAGCGGGAGGGATACGCAGTATTTT.

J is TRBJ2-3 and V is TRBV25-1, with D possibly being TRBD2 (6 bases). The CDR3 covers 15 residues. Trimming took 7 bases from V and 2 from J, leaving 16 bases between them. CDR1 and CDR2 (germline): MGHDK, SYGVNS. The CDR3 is CASTRAGSNTDTQYF. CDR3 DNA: TGTGCCAGCACCCGGGCGGGGAGTAACACAGATACGCAGTATTTT. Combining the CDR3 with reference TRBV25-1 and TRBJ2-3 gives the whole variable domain EADIYQTPRYLVIGTGKKITLECSQTMGHDKMYWYQQDPGMELHLIHYSYGVNSTEKGDLSSESTVSRIRTEHFPLTLESARPSHTSQYLCASTRAGSNTDTQYFGPGTRLTVL.

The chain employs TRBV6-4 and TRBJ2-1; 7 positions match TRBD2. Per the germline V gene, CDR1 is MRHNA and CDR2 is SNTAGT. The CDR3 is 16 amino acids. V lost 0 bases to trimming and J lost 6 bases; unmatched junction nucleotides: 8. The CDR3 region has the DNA TGTGCCAGCAGTGACTCAGCCGGGACTACACTCAATGAGCAGTTCTTC. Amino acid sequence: CASSDSAGTTLNEQFF.

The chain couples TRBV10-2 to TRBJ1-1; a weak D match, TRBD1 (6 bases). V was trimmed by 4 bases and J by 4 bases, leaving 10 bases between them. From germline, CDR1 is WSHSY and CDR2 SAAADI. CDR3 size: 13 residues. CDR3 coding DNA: TGCGCCAGCAGTGCGAGGGGGACCACTGAAGCTTTCTTT. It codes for CASSARGTTEAFF.